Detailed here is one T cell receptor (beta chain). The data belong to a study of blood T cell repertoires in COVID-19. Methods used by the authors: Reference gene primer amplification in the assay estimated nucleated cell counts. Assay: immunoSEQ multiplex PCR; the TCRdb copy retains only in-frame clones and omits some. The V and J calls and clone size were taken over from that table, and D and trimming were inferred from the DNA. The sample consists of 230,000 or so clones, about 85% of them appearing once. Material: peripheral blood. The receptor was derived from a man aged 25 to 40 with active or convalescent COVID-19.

CDR3 DNA: TGTGCCACCAGCAGAGCCCCACAGTATGAAGCTTTCTTT. It is translated as CATSRAPQYEAFF. The chain combines TRBV15 with TRBJ1-1; D ambiguous. The CDR3 is 13 amino acids. Germline CDR1 LNHNV, CDR2 YYDKDF (reference sequence). V was clipped by 1 base and J by 7 bases, with 10 bases between them.